The T cell receptor beta chain described here comes from a study of blood T cells in healthy people across ages. General study findings and limits: Because sorting was not performed, PBMCs prevented conclusive naive versus antigen-experienced comparison. Whereas aged donors had fewer naive CD4+ cells, long-lived donors had more of them and higher diversity.

This CDR3 is built from 14 residues. V lost 4 bases, J lost 13 bases, and 8 bases stayed unmatched. Germline V CDR1 and CDR2: SGHTA, FQGNSA. Per sample, no less than 6 micrograms of total RNA were extracted. Combining a sample-barcoded 5' primer with a J-beta primer mix, a second PCR ran for about 7 to 11 cycles. Via MiXCR, TCRdb re-called the 5' RACE reads, giving one row per CDR3 protein. The table lists about 680,000 distinct CDR3 sequences, around 49% of them singletons. This clonotype was seen a handful of times. Antigen unknown. The TCR comes from a woman in her sixties or seventies in good health. This sequence joins TRBV7-2 and TRBJ2-4; 12 bases line up with TRBD2. The sequenced sample was blood. DNA of the CDR3: TGTGCCAGCAGCTCCTGGACTAGCGGGACGGCGCAGTACTTC. Translating it yields CASSSWTSGTAQYF.